The rows below give T cell receptor beta chains drawn from one sample of a study of T-cell reconstitution after alpha-beta-depleted transplantation in children. TCRdb called the PCR reads again in MiXCR, with one record for every CDR3 protein. This table has about 260,000 distinct CDR3 sequences, under 9.5% appearing once. This material consisted of PBMCs, mostly from graft donor cells, taken 180 days after TCRalphabeta/CD19-depleted stem cell transplant. Source of these receptors: a male patient aged 10-17 years who had a stem cell transplant for acute lymphoblastic leukemia, so the T cells may come from the graft donor. CDR3s include the opening cysteine and the closing phenylalanine or tryptophan. D genes are given only for firm matches. Only part of the rows carry a size: once, few, many, or a class if the clone is expanded.

d_call j_call clone_size v_call cdr3_aa cdr3_nt
NA TRBJ2-1 many TRBV20-1 CSARQVSYNEQFF TGCAGTGCTAGGCAGGTTTCCTACAATGAGCAGTTCTTC
TRBD2 TRBJ2-3 NA TRBV5-5 CASHSGATSGSTDTQYF TGTGCCAGCCACAGCGGGGCCACTAGCGGGAGTACAGATACGCAGTATTTT
TRBD1 TRBJ2-7 many TRBV9 CASSGRTGGSYEQYF TGTGCCAGCAGCGGACGGACAGGTGGGTCCTACGAGCAGTACTTC
NA TRBJ2-1 NA TRBV10-3 CAIGPSSSEQFF TGTGCCATCGGCCCCTCCAGCAGTGAGCAGTTCTTC
TRBD2 TRBJ2-1 many TRBV18 CASSPAGLAGNEQFF TGTGCCAGCTCACCAGCGGGACTAGCGGGAAATGAGCAGTTCTTC
NA TRBJ2-5 many TRBV20-1 CSARWLGGETQYF TGCAGTGCTAGGTGGTTGGGGGGAGAGACCCAGTACTTC
NA TRBJ2-1 many TRBV6-5 CASSFLPGVGDEQFF TGTGCCAGCAGTTTCCTCCCAGGGGTGGGAGATGAGCAGTTCTTC
TRBD1 TRBJ2-1 many TRBV6-2/TRBV6-3 CASSSIDRDNEQFF TGTGCCAGCAGTTCAATTGACAGGGACAATGAGCAGTTCTTC
NA TRBJ2-5 many TRBV29-1 CSVVDGETQYF TGCAGCGTTGTAGATGGAGAGACCCAGTACTTC
NA TRBJ1-1 many TRBV28 CASSLSPWFSPRKNTEAFF TGTGCCAGCAGTTTGTCCCCCTGGTTCTCCCCGAGGAAGAACACTGAAGCTTTCTTT
NA TRBJ1-1 many TRBV28 CASSLSERFF TGTGCCAGCAGTTTAAGCGAACGTTTCTTT
TRBD2 TRBJ2-3 many TRBV5-1 CASSLSAGGYTDTQYF TGCGCCAGCAGCTTGTCGGCGGGGGGCTACACAGATACGCAGTATTTT
NA TRBJ2-5 NA TRBV4-2 CASSEPGRSLMIQETQYF TGTGCCAGCAGCGAACCGGGACGATCGCTTATGATCCAAGAGACCCAGTACTTC
TRBD2 TRBJ2-7 many TRBV20-1 CSARVPTSGRNEQYF TGCAGTGCTAGAGTTCCAACTAGCGGGAGAAACGAGCAGTACTTC
NA TRBJ1-2 many TRBV7-9 CASSLGEGNYGYTF TGTGCCAGCAGCTTAGGGGAGGGGAACTATGGCTACACCTTC
TRBD1 TRBJ1-3 NA TRBV9 CASSADKLRTGAGNTIYF TGTGCCAGCAGCGCCGACAAACTACGGACAGGGGCTGGAAACACCATATATTTT
TRBD2 TRBJ2-1 many TRBV15 CATSSLLLAGEYNEQFF TGTGCCACCAGCTCCCTCCTTCTAGCGGGGGAATACAATGAGCAGTTCTTC
NA TRBJ2-1 many TRBV11-2 CASSLVRTALGQRPYNEQFF TGTGCCAGCAGCTTAGTTAGGACGGCGCTGGGTCAGAGGCCCTACAATGAGCAGTTCTTC
NA TRBJ2-7 many TRBV20-1 CSARPSSSYEQYF TGCAGTGCTAGACCCTCGAGCTCCTACGAGCAGTACTTC
TRBD2 TRBJ2-5 many TRBV6-5 CASSSPSGEGRETQYF TGTGCCAGCAGTTCCCCCAGCGGGGAGGGTAGGGAGACCCAGTACTTC
NA TRBJ2-1 many TRBV6-2/TRBV6-3 CASSYSHEQFF TGTGCCAGCAGTTACTCCCATGAGCAGTTCTTC
TRBD2 TRBJ2-7 many TRBV20-1 CSASGLAGALYEQYF TGCAGTGCTAGCGGGCTAGCGGGAGCCCTTTACGAGCAGTACTTC
NA TRBJ2-3 many TRBV7-8 CASSSRSDTQYF TGTGCCAGCAGCTCCCGATCAGATACGCAGTATTTT
NA TRBJ1-5 many TRBV9 CASSVGDVYNQPQHF TGTGCCAGCAGCGTCGGGGATGTATACAATCAGCCCCAGCATTTT
TRBD2 TRBJ2-7 many TRBV20-1 CSARLAAPYEQYF TGCAGTGCTAGACTAGCGGCACCCTACGAGCAGTACTTC
NA TRBJ1-2 many TRBV20-1 CSAEWRVPLGYTF TGCAGTGCTGAATGGAGGGTCCCCCTAGGCTACACCTTC
NA TRBJ2-3 NA TRBV6-4 CASKPHSGDTQYF TGTGCCAGCAAGCCCCATAGCGGAGATACGCAGTATTTT
TRBD1 TRBJ2-7 many TRBV12-3/TRBV12-4 CASSLGGSAYEQYF TGTGCCAGCAGTCTAGGGGGCTCCGCCTACGAGCAGTACTTC
NA TRBJ1-5 many TRBV24-1 CATRPGHSNQPQHF TGTGCCACCAGACCAGGGCATAGCAATCAGCCCCAGCATTTT
NA TRBJ1-5 many TRBV7-2 CASSFREGQPQHF TGTGCCAGCAGCTTCCGGGAGGGACAGCCCCAGCATTTT
TRBD1 TRBJ2-1 many TRBV27 CASNHRGDNEQFF TGTGCCAGCAATCACAGGGGGGACAATGAGCAGTTCTTC
TRBD1 TRBJ1-1 many TRBV10-1 CASSWDRSTEAFF TGCGCCAGCAGTTGGGACAGAAGCACTGAAGCTTTCTTT
NA TRBJ2-7 many TRBV10-3 CAISEFLTPGEQYF TGTGCCATCAGTGAGTTCTTGACTCCGGGGGAGCAGTACTTC
TRBD1 TRBJ1-2 many TRBV11-1 CASSPGQPTYGYTF TGTGCCAGCAGCCCGGGACAGCCTACCTATGGCTACACCTTC
TRBD2 TRBJ2-7 many TRBV20-1 CSAAAGTSGRYEQYF TGCAGTGCAGCAGCCGGGACTAGCGGGAGATACGAGCAGTACTTC
NA TRBJ1-1 many TRBV4-2 CASSHNSGRVLEAFF TGTGCCAGCAGCCACAACTCGGGGCGGGTCCTCGAAGCTTTCTTT
TRBD1 TRBJ1-1 many TRBV20-1 CSARGQGLAFF TGCAGTGCTAGAGGACAGGGACTAGCTTTCTTT
TRBD2 TRBJ2-1 many TRBV4-1 CASSPPGLAGGAPGFF TGCGCCAGCAGCCCCCCGGGACTAGCGGGAGGGGCGCCAGGTTTCTTC
NA TRBJ2-7 many TRBV5-1 CASSFNFPGQKAPYEQYF TGCGCCAGCAGTTTCAACTTTCCGGGACAAAAAGCGCCCTACGAGCAGTACTTC
NA TRBJ2-1 many TRBV29-1 CSVEGGEWQFF TGCAGCGTTGAAGGGGGGGAGTGGCAGTTCTTC
TRBD2 TRBJ2-1 many TRBV7-9 CASSFSGGPNEQFF TGTGCCAGCAGCTTTAGCGGGGGGCCCAATGAGCAGTTCTTC
TRBD1 TRBJ2-4 many TRBV5-1 CASSYSTGAGNIQYF TGCGCCAGCAGCTACTCTACAGGGGCGGGAAACATTCAGTACTTC
NA TRBJ2-3 many TRBV2 CASSPGEGTQYF TGTGCCAGCAGCCCCGGAGAAGGAACGCAGTATTTT
TRBD1 TRBJ2-1 many TRBV7-2 CASSRQGWNEQFF TGTGCCAGCAGCCGACAGGGTTGGAATGAGCAGTTCTTC
TRBD2 TRBJ2-7 many TRBV4-2 CASSQSPGLAGGLPYEQYF TGTGCCAGCAGCCAGTCGCCGGGACTAGCGGGGGGCTTACCCTACGAGCAGTACTTC
TRBD1 TRBJ2-3 many TRBV7-9 CASSIWLGQGWPDTQYF TGTGCCAGCAGCATATGGTTGGGACAGGGGTGGCCAGATACGCAGTATTTT
TRBD1 TRBJ2-2 many TRBV12-3/TRBV12-4 CASSRDRVYVSGELFF TGTGCCAGCAGCCGGGACAGGGTATATGTCAGCGGGGAGCTGTTTTTT
TRBD2 TRBJ2-7 many TRBV7-9 CASSFTSGPYEQYF TGTGCCAGCAGCTTCACTAGCGGGCCTTACGAGCAGTACTTC
NA TRBJ2-6 few TRBV5-1 CASARVSGANVLTF TGCGCCAGCGCCCGCGTCTCTGGGGCCAACGTCCTGACTTTC